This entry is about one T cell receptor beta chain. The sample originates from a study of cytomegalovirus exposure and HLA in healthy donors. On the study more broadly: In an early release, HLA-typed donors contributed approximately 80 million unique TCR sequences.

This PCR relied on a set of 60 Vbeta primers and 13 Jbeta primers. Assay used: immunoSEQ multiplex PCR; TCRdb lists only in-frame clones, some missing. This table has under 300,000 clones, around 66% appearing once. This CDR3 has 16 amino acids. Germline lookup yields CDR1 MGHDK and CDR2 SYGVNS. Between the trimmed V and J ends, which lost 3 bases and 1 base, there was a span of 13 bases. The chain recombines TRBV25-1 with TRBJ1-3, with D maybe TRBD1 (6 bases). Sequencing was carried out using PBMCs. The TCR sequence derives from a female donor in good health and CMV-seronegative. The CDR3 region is CASSDQDSLSGNTIYF. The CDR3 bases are TGTGCCAGCAGTGACCAGGACAGCCTATCTGGAAACACCATATATTTT.